This T cell receptor beta chain was found in a study of blood T cell repertoires in COVID-19. This CDR3 spans 12 amino acids. Trimming stripped 6 bases from V and 3 bases from J, with 9 bases between. Germline CDR1 is SQVTM and CDR2 is ANQGSEA. This clone was observed a handful of times. Enrollees, roughly 18 to 95 years old, lived in 25 or so US areas. Allocation to cohorts depended on clinical history reported by the participants. The protocol was immunoSEQ multiplex PCR, while the TCRdb copy is restricted to in-frame clones and leaves out a portion. In the table there are over 150,000 clones, approximately 79% of which are singletons.

Source material: PBMCs or T cells enriched from blood (not recorded which). The clonotype comes from a woman aged 70-85 years in a cohort exposed to, infected with or recovered from COVID-19 (not recorded which). This chain connects TRBV29-1 to TRBJ1-5; D may be TRBD1 (5 bases). The chain's CDR3 is CSVRTPNQPQHF. The CDR3 DNA follows: TGCAGCGTGCGGACACCCAATCAGCCCCAGCATTTT.